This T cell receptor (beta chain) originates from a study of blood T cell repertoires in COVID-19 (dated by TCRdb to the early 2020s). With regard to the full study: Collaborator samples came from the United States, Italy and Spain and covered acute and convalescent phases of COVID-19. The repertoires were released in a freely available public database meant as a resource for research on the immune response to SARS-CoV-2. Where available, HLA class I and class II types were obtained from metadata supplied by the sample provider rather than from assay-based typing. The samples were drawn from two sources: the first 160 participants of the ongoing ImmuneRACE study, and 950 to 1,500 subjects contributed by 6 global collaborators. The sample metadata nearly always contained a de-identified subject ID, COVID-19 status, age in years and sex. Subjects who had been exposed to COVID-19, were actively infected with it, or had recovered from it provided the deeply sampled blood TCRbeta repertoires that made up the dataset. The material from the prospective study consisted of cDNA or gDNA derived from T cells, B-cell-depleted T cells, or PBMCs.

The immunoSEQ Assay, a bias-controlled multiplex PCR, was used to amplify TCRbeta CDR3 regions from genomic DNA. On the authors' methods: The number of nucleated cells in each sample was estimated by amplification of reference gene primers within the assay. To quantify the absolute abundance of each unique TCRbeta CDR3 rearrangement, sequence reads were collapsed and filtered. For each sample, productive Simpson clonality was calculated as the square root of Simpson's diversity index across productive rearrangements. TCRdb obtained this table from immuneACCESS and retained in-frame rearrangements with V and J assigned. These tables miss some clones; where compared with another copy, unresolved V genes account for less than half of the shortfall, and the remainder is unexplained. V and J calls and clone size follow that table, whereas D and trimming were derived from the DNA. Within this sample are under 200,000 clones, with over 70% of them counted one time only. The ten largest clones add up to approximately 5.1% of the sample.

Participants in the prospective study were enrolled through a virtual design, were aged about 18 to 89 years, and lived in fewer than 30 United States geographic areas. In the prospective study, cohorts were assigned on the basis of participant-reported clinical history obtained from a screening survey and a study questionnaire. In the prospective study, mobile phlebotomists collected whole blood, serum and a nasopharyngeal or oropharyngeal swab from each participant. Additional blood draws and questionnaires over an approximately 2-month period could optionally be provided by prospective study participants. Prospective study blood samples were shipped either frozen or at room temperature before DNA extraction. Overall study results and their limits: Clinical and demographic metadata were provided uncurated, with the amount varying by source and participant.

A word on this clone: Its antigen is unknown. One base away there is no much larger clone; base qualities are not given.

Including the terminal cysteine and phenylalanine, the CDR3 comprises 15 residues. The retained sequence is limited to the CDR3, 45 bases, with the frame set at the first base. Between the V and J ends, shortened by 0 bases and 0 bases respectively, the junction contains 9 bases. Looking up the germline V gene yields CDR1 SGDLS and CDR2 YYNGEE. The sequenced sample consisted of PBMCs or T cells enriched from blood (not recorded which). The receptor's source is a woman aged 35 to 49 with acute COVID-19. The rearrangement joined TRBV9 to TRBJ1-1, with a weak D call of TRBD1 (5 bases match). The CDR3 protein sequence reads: CASSVGGLMNTEAFF. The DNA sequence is TGTGCCAGCAGCGTAGGGGGCCTGATGAACACTGAAGCTTTCTTT.